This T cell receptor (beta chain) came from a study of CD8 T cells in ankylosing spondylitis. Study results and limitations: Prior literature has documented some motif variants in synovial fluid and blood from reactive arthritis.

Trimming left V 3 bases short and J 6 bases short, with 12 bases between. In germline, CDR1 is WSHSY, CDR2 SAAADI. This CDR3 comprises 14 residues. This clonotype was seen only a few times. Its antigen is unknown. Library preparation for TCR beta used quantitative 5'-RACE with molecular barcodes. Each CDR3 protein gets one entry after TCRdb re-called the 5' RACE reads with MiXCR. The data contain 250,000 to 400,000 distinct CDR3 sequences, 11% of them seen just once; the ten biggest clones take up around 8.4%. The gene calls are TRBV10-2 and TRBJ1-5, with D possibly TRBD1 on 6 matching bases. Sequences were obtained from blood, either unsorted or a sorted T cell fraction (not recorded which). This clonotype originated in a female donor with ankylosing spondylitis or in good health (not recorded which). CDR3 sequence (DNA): TGCGCCAGCAGTGACCCACAGGGTTTTCAGCCCCAGCATTTT. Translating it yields CASSDPQGFQPQHF.